The rows below give T cell receptor beta chains drawn from one sample of a study of neoadjuvant anti-PD-1 for oral cavity cancer. Profiling relied on immunoSEQ multiplex PCR, and the TCRdb table lists in-frame clones only, not all of them. Seen here are 30,000 to 40,000 clones, roughly 89% observed once, and the top ten hold 3.5%. This specimen was PBMCs, taken before nivolumab (anti-PD-1) treatment. These receptors all stem from a person aged 40 to 85 with oral cavity squamous cell carcinoma. Each CDR3 is given with its conserved first and last residue. A D gene is named only where the DNA matches it firmly. Only some rows state a clone size, as once, few, many or a class for expanded clones.

>NA|TRBD1|TRBV7-2|TRBJ1-1|12
CASSLRQGAAFF
TGTGCCAGCAGCTTACGACAGGGGGCGGCTTTCTTT
>NA|NA|TRBV5-1|TRBJ1-6|17
CASSFGTFSSYNSPLHF
TGCGCCAGCAGCTTCGGGACTTTCAGCTCCTATAATTCACCCCTCCACTTT
>NA|TRBD1|TRBV9|TRBJ2-7|15
CASSPQWDRVDEQYF
TGTGCCAGCAGCCCCCAGTGGGACAGGGTAGACGAGCAGTACTTC
>once|NA|TRBV18|TRBJ2-5|14
CASSRSGGGETQYF
TGTGCCAGCTCCCGGTCGGGGGGCGGTGAGACCCAGTACTTC
>NA|TRBD1|TRBV6-1|TRBJ2-7|12
CASMRDSYEQYF
TGTGCCAGCATGAGGGACAGCTACGAGCAGTACTTC
>NA|TRBD1|TRBV4-1|TRBJ2-6|18
CASSRLPGQGAPANVLTF
TGCGCCAGCAGCCGCCTTCCGGGACAGGGGGCCCCGGCCAACGTCCTGACTTTC
>NA|NA|TRBV5-1|TRBJ2-2|13
CASRAPGTGELFF
TGCGCCAGCCGGGCCCCGGGCACCGGGGAGCTGTTTTTT
>NA|NA|TRBV6-5|TRBJ2-7|13
CASSYDRNTEQYF
TGTGCCAGCAGTTACGATCGGAACACGGAGCAGTACTTC
>few|NA|TRBV28|TRBJ2-7|16
CASSRTLGDGAYEQYF
TGTGCCAGCAGTCGAACCCTAGGGGACGGCGCCTACGAGCAGTACTTC
>NA|TRBD2|TRBV9|TRBJ2-3|17
CASSVVPSGGSTDTQYF
TGTGCCAGCAGCGTAGTACCTAGCGGGGGGAGCACAGATACGCAGTATTTT
>NA|TRBD1|TRBV7-2|TRBJ2-3|15
CASSLGDRSTDTQYF
TGTGCCAGCAGCTTGGGGGACAGGAGCACAGATACGCAGTATTTT
>NA|NA|TRBV7-9|TRBJ2-1|16
CASSLRWGLSEDEQFF
TGTGCCAGCAGCTTAAGATGGGGACTCAGTGAGGATGAGCAGTTCTTC
>NA|NA|TRBV7-9|TRBJ1-2|13
CASSLDGPSPAAF
TGTGCCAGCAGCTTAGACGGCCCAAGTCCAGCTGCCTTC
>NA|NA|TRBV4-2|TRBJ2-7|17
CASSQDSRGHRSYEQYF
TGTGCCAGCAGCCAAGATTCACGGGGGCACCGCTCCTACGAGCAGTACTTC
>NA|TRBD1|TRBV5-1|TRBJ2-7|15
CASSPRTGTTYEQYF
TGCGCCAGCAGCCCAAGGACAGGCACAACCTACGAGCAGTACTTC
>NA|TRBD1|TRBV4-3|TRBJ1-1|18
CASSQSLARRGQSWEAFF
TGCGCCAGCAGCCAATCGCTCGCCCGCAGGGGGCAGAGTTGGGAAGCTTTCTTT
>NA|NA|TRBV27|TRBJ2-7|14
CASSLFGPAYEQYF
TGTGCCAGCAGTTTATTTGGACCCGCCTACGAGCAGTACTTC
>NA|TRBD1|TRBV28|TRBJ1-5|16
CASSLPRGQGNQPQHF
TGTGCCAGCAGTTTACCCAGGGGGCAGGGCAATCAGCCCCAGCATTTT
>once|TRBD1|TRBV9|TRBJ2-5|16
CASSVAGTGKQETQYF
TGTGCCAGCAGCGTAGCGGGGACAGGGAAGCAAGAGACCCAGTACTTC
>NA|NA|TRBV6-1|TRBJ2-4|15
CASSDFWDTKNIQYF
TGTGCCAGCAGTGATTTCTGGGATACCAAAAACATTCAGTACTTC
>NA|TRBD1|TRBV5-8|TRBJ1-4|14
CASSPDRGSEKLFF
TGTGCCAGCTCCCCGGACAGGGGGTCCGAAAAACTGTTTTTT
>NA|NA|TRBV5-4|TRBJ2-5|13
CASSLVPKETQYF
TGTGCCAGCAGCTTGGTGCCGAAAGAGACCCAGTACTTC
>NA|NA|TRBV5-1|TRBJ1-1|12
CASSLGRSKAFF
TGCGCCAGCAGCTTGGGCCGAAGTAAAGCTTTCTTT
>NA|TRBD1|TRBV7-2|TRBJ1-4|14
CASSFGQVEEKLFF
TGTGCCAGCAGCTTTGGACAGGTTGAAGAAAAACTGTTTTTT
>NA|NA|TRBV13|TRBJ2-5|13
CASNPPWGETQYF
TGTGCCAGCAACCCCCCTTGGGGAGAGACCCAGTACTTC
>NA|NA|TRBV5-1|TRBJ1-6|16
CASSFLESSYNSPLHF
TGCGCCAGCAGCTTCCTAGAGAGCTCCTATAATTCACCCCTCCACTTT
>NA|NA|TRBV7-2|TRBJ1-6|15
CASTSVIRTNSPLHF
TGTGCCAGCACCTCCGTAATACGGACTAATTCACCCCTCCACTTT
>NA|NA|TRBV14|TRBJ2-3|13
CASSPGPTGTQYF
TGTGCCAGCAGCCCGGGACCGACGGGTACGCAGTATTTT
>NA|TRBD1|TRBV27|TRBJ1-2|15
CASSLSETGIKGYTF
TGTGCCAGCAGTTTATCGGAGACAGGGATAAAGGGCTACACCTTC
>NA|NA|TRBV2|TRBJ2-3|13
CASNRGAGDTQYF
TGTGCCAGCAACCGGGGGGCGGGAGATACGCAGTATTTT
>once|TRBD1|TRBV10-3|TRBJ1-5|15
CAISTTGGRNQPQHF
TGTGCCATCAGTACGACAGGGGGCCGCAATCAGCCCCAGCATTTT
>NA|NA|TRBV9|TRBJ1-2|14
CASSPRVENYGYTF
TGTGCCAGCAGCCCACGGGTGGAGAACTATGGCTACACCTTC
>NA|TRBD1|TRBV6-1|TRBJ2-1|14
CASSGQGNYNEQFF
TGTGCCAGCAGCGGACAGGGAAACTACAATGAGCAGTTCTTC
>NA|NA|TRBV5-6|TRBJ1-3|17
CASSPSLGRSSGNTIYF
TGTGCCAGCAGCCCGTCCCTAGGGCGGTCCTCTGGAAACACCATATATTTT
>NA|NA|TRBV7-2|TRBJ1-2|17
CASSPGRSAPLVDGYTF
TGTGCCAGCAGCCCTGGACGGTCGGCCCCCTTGGTTGATGGCTACACCTTC
>NA|NA|TRBV14|TRBJ1-6|13
CASRRETRSPLHF
TGTGCCAGCCGCAGGGAGACAAGGTCACCCCTCCACTTT
>NA|TRBD2|TRBV10-1|TRBJ2-1|16
CASSENTGGPRNEQFF
TGCGCCAGCAGTGAGAATACGGGGGGGCCGAGAAATGAGCAGTTCTTC
>NA|NA|TRBV7-2|TRBJ1-2|14
CASSSDSRPYGYTF
TGTGCCAGCAGCTCGGACAGCCGCCCCTATGGCTACACCTTC
>NA|NA|TRBV19|TRBJ1-2|14
CASTPGEGDYGYTF
TGTGCCAGTACCCCTGGTGAGGGGGACTATGGCTACACCTTC
>NA|NA|TRBV7-7|TRBJ2-5|14
CASSLMGQGETQYF
TGTGCCAGCAGCTTAATGGGTCAGGGAGAGACCCAGTACTTC
>NA|TRBD1|TRBV6-5|TRBJ2-2|14
CASRRQGRTGELFF
TGTGCCAGCAGAAGACAGGGGAGGACCGGGGAGCTGTTTTTT
>NA|NA|TRBV5-1|TRBJ2-1|15
CASSLEGNVYNEQFF
TGCGCCAGCAGCTTGGAAGGGAACGTCTACAATGAGCAGTTCTTC
>NA|NA|TRBV29-1|TRBJ2-7|14
CSVMLSAASYEQYF
TGCAGCGTTATGTTGTCGGCAGCGAGCTACGAGCAGTACTTC
>NA|TRBD2|TRBV10-1|TRBJ2-1|14
CASKASGDYNEQFF
TGCGCCAGCAAGGCTAGCGGGGATTACAATGAGCAGTTCTTC
>medium-sized|NA|TRBV7-9|TRBJ2-7|13
CASSLDDSYEQYF
TGTGCCAGCAGCTTAGACGACTCCTACGAGCAGTACTTC
>NA|NA|TRBV5-6|TRBJ1-1|16
CASSLETLFRSTEAFF
TGTGCCAGCAGCTTGGAGACTCTATTTCGGAGTACTGAAGCTTTCTTT
>NA|TRBD1|TRBV18|TRBJ1-1|12
CASSPRGLDAFF
TGTGCCAGCTCACCCAGGGGGTTGGATGCTTTCTTT
>NA|NA|TRBV6-1|TRBJ1-2|14
CASSELGARYGYTF
TGTGCCAGCAGTGAACTGGGGGCGCGGTATGGCTACACCTTC
>NA|TRBD2|TRBV5-5|TRBJ2-1|16
CASSPTGGTRYNEQFF
TGTGCCAGCAGCCCCACGGGGGGGACTCGCTACAATGAGCAGTTCTTC
>few|NA|TRBV11-2|TRBJ2-7|17
CASSNRVPWDGGYEQYF
TGTGCCAGCAGCAATAGGGTTCCCTGGGACGGGGGCTACGAGCAGTACTTC
>NA|NA|TRBV7-3|TRBJ2-1|15
CASSLAGSPYNEQFF
TGTGCCAGCAGCTTAGCGGGTAGCCCCTACAATGAGCAGTTCTTC
>once|NA|TRBV4-1|TRBJ1-5|15
CASSLRVGGNQPQHF
TGCGCCAGCAGCCTTAGGGTGGGAGGCAATCAGCCCCAGCATTTT
>NA|TRBD2|TRBV4-3|TRBJ2-1|16
CASSQENGGAYNEQFF
TGCGCCAGCAGCCAAGAAAACGGGGGGGCCTACAATGAGCAGTTCTTC
>NA|TRBD2|TRBV11-3|TRBJ2-3|17
CASSAGTSGGFTDTQYF
TGTGCCAGCAGCGCTGGGACTAGCGGGGGATTCACAGATACGCAGTATTTT
>NA|TRBD1|TRBV5-1|TRBJ1-2|17
CASSLGSGQGVAYGYTF
TGCGCCAGCAGCTTGGGATCGGGACAGGGCGTCGCCTATGGCTACACCTTC
>few|NA|TRBV5-1|TRBJ1-2|18
CASSLGSAQRNSNYGYTF
TGCGCCAGCAGCTTGGGTTCAGCCCAGAGGAATTCGAACTATGGCTACACCTTC
>NA|NA|TRBV28|TRBJ1-5|15
CASSFTGLGNQPQHF
TGTGCCAGCAGTTTTACGGGGTTGGGCAATCAGCCCCAGCATTTT
>NA|NA|TRBV4-3|TRBJ1-6|15
CASSQEAVNNSPLHF
TGCGCCAGCAGCCAAGAAGCCGTGAATAATTCACCCCTCCACTTT
>once|NA|TRBV27|TRBJ2-3|17
CASSLYESPGHTDTQYF
TGTGCCAGCAGTTTATACGAAAGTCCGGGACACACAGATACGCAGTATTTT
>NA|TRBD2|TRBV15|TRBJ2-7|14
CATSPSDLGGGKYF
TGTGCCACCAGCCCATCAGACCTCGGCGGGGGGAAGTACTTC